The 25 T cell receptor beta chains given below trace back to one sample, sequenced in a study of CD8+ T cells in alopecia areata. The sample's treatment: oral pan-JAK inhibitor, 5-10 mg twice daily. Sequencing used cDNA as its template, made by extracting RNA and reverse transcribing it. Generated by immunoSEQ multiplex PCR, the TCRdb table keeps only in-frame clones and is missing some. The sample lists more than 150,000 clones, 45% to 75% occurring once. The source was CD4+ T cells sorted from blood, collected at week 4, from a patient treated with tofacitinib. The receptors were sampled from a human donor with alopecia areata.

The J gene is TRBJ1-2, the V gene TRBV4-3; TRBD1 is a possible D gene (6 bases). The CDR3 has 12 amino acids. Deletions cut 8 bases from V and 3 bases from J, with 10 bases between. The V gene's germline CDR1 is LGHNA and CDR2 YSLEER. CDR3 loop: CASQQGDYGYTF. As DNA, the CDR3 is TGCGCCAGCCAACAGGGTGACTATGGCTACACCTTC.

In this sample, this clone turned up a few times. The rearrangement uses TRBV4-1 and TRBJ1-2; 9 nucleotides agree with TRBD1. The J segment lost 4 bases and the V segment lost 5 bases, leaving 8 bases of the junction unmatched. The CDR3 spans 15 residues. Germline CDR1 and CDR2: MGHRA and YSYEKL. CDR3 nucleotides: TGCGCCAGCAGCTCCCGACGGACAGGGGTCTATGGCTACACCTTC. Translation gives CASSSRRTGVYGYTF.

V usage is TRBV6-5 and J usage is TRBJ1-1; no reliable D call. The length of the CDR3 is 14 residues. Trimming left V 0 bases short and J 7 bases short, with 12 bases between. The germline CDR1 and CDR2 sequences are MNHEY and SVGAGI. CDR3 coding DNA: TGTGCCAGCAGTTACTCGGCCACCCGACGTGAAGCTTTCTTT. This translates into CASSYSATRREAFF.

This sequence joins TRBV27 and TRBJ2-2; no clear D. The V gene's germline CDR1 is MNHEY and CDR2 SMNVEV (reference sequence). The CDR3 is 13 amino acids. Trimming cost V 7 bases and J 2 bases, with 8 bases left between them. In DNA, the CDR3 is TGTGCCAGCAAGGGCCTCAACACCGGGGAGCTGTTTTTT. Translation: CASKGLNTGELFF.

This chain connects TRBV7-9 to TRBJ1-4; 9 positions match TRBD1. The CDR3 runs 15 residues. Germline-derived CDR1 and CDR2 are SEHNR and FQNEAQ (reference sequence). V was pared by 8 bases and J by 5 bases, with 9 bases of the junction left unmatched. CDR3 sequence (DNA): TGTGCCAGCGGGCCCACCGGGACAGGGAATGAAAAACTGTTTTTT. This translates into CASGPTGTGNEKLFF.

This clone came up a few times. This chain uses TRBV2 with TRBJ2-1; tentative D call: TRBD2 (5 bases). Trimming left V 6 bases short and J 0 bases short, with 12 bases between. The CDR3 covers 15 residues. Per the germline V gene, CDR1 is SNHLY and CDR2 is FYNNEI. CDR3 residues: CASRKDSSSYNEQFF. CDR3 nucleotides: TGTGCCAGCAGGAAGGACTCGAGCTCCTACAATGAGCAGTTCTTC.

This clone showed up just a few times. This chain links TRBV28 with TRBJ2-2; TRBD2 is a possible D gene (6 bases). Trimming left V 6 bases short and J 7 bases short, with 6 bases between. CDR3 length: 11 residues. Germline CDR1 reads MDHEN; CDR2 reads SYDVKM. Here the CDR3 DNA reads TGTGCCAGCAGGGGACTCGGGGAGCTGTTTTTT. Its translation is CASRGLGELFF. Drawing the rest from reference TRBV28 and TRBJ2-2, the complete variable domain is DVKVTQSSRYLVKRTGEKVFLECVQDMDHENMFWYRQDPGLGLRLIYFSYDVKMKEKGDIPEGYSVSREKKERFSLILESASTNQTSMYLCASRGLGELFFGEGSRLTVL.

V gene TRBV30 combines with J gene TRBJ2-7; 8 positions match TRBD1. With 8 bases clipped from V and 4 bases from J, the junction kept 10 bases outside the gene matches. CDR3 length equals 13 residues. Per germline, CDR1 GTSNPN and CDR2 SVGIG (reference sequence). The CDR3 coding sequence is TGTGCCGGATACGACAGGGGAGGATACGAGCAGTACTTC. It specifies CAGYDRGGYEQYF.

The chain recombines TRBV2 with TRBJ1-4, with 9 bases that match TRBD1. Looked up from germline, CDR1 is SNHLY and CDR2 is FYNNEI. Trimming at V came to 7 bases and at J to 8 bases, leaving 2 bases not matched to a gene. This CDR3 is built from 12 residues. In DNA form, the CDR3 reads TGTGCCAGCACGGGGACAGGGGAAAAACTGTTTTTT. Protein: CASTGTGEKLFF.

This chain connects TRBV6-5 to TRBJ1-2, with 8 bases fitting TRBD1. The CDR3 is 14 amino acids. Germline lookup yields CDR1 MNHEY and CDR2 SVGAGI. Trimming removed 4 bases from V and 8 bases from J; junction bases left unmatched: 9. This CDR3 reads CASSSSRGRRGYTF. The CDR3 DNA sequence: TGTGCCAGCAGTTCAAGCAGGGGGCGGCGCGGCTACACCTTC.

The rearrangement links TRBV11-2 to TRBJ1-6, with D perhaps matching TRBD1 (6 bases). V was shortened by 10 bases and J by 12 bases, with 19 bases between the two germline ends. The germline V gene has CDR1 SGHAT and CDR2 FQNNGV. CDR3 length: 13 residues. CDR3 DNA: TGTGCCACCCGGGGAGGGGGGATTCAACCCCTCCACTTT. Its protein is CATRGGGIQPLHF.

In its sample, this clone was seen a few times. The rearrangement links TRBV7-2 to TRBJ2-2; D gene ambiguous. V was cut by 3 bases and J by 3 bases, with 17 bases left in between. There are 17 residues in the CDR3. Germline V gene lookup returns CDR1 SGHTA and CDR2 FQGNSA. In DNA form, the CDR3 reads TGTGCCAGCAGCTTGGCACGGTCCACCCTTTACACCGGGGAGCTGTTTTTT. Translation: CASSLARSTLYTGELFF.

This clone was seen a few times. The rearrangement links TRBV7-8 to TRBJ2-6, with D possibly matching TRBD2 (5 bases). CDR3 size: 15 residues. Trimming removed 5 bases at V and 1 base at J, with 9 bases between. The germline V gene encodes CDR1 SGHVS and CDR2 FQNEAQ. The CDR3 region has the DNA TGTGCCAGCAGCCCGAGCGGATCTGGGGCCAACGTCCTGACTTTC. It codes for CASSPSGSGANVLTF.

This clone was seen a single time. This rearrangement joins TRBV5-6 to TRBJ2-1; D is ambiguous. This CDR3 has 12 amino acids. V lost 1 base to trimming and J lost 15 bases, with 14 bases between them. Germline assignment: CDR1 SGHDT and CDR2 YYEEEE. CDR3 sequence reads: CASSLNQERWFF. Here the CDR3 DNA reads TGTGCCAGCAGCTTGAACCAGGAGAGGTGGTTCTTC. Full variable domain (remainder filled in from reference TRBV5-6 and TRBJ2-1): DAGVTQSPTHLIKTRGQQVTLRCSPKSGHDTVSWYQQALGQGPQFIFQYYEEEERQRGNFPDRFSGHQFPNYSSELNVNALLLGDSALYLCASSLNQERWFFGPGTRLTVL.

This chain connects TRBV19 to TRBJ1-2, with a weak D call TRBD1 (5 bases). The V gene lost 6 bases and the J gene lost 3 bases, with 14 bases spanning the gap. Germline CDR1 reads LNHDA; CDR2 reads SQIVND (reference sequence). The CDR3 has 14 residues. CDR3 DNA: TGTGCCAGTAGCAAACCGGGACGGGACTATGGCTACACCTTC. It is translated as CASSKPGRDYGYTF.

The rearrangement joins TRBV2 to TRBJ1-2, with D maybe TRBD1 (5 bases). V lost 0 bases, J lost 9 bases, and 14 bases lay in between. Germline-derived CDR1 and CDR2 are SNHLY and FYNNEI. CDR3 size: 14 residues. The CDR3 DNA is TGTGCCAGCAGTGAAGCGAAAGGGGCCGTTAGCTACACCTTC. This translates into CASSEAKGAVSYTF.

Concerning this clone itself: Within the sample, other DNA sequences also encode this same CDR3. V gene TRBV7-9 combines with J gene TRBJ2-3; D ambiguous. CDR1 is SEHNR and CDR2 is FQNEAQ in the germline V gene (reference sequence). The V end was cut by 2 bases, the J end by 3 bases, with 3 bases between. The CDR3 runs to 12 residues. The CDR3 here is CASSLRTDTQYF. The CDR3 coding sequence is TGTGCCAGCAGCTTAAGAACAGATACGCAGTATTTT.

This clone has a single count. The genes are TRBV7-2 and TRBJ1-5; TRBD1 agrees at 8 bases. Unmatched junction bases numbered 2, after V lost 5 bases and J lost 2 bases. The CDR3 has 14 residues. The germline V gene encodes CDR1 SGHTA and CDR2 FQGNSA. The CDR3: CASSQGAGNQPQHF. Here the CDR3 DNA reads TGTGCCAGCAGCCAGGGGGCGGGCAATCAGCCCCAGCATTTT.

This clone came up a few times. The rearrangement joins TRBV5-4 to TRBJ2-7; weak D call: TRBD2 (6 bases). Between the trimmed V and J ends, which lost 1 base and 3 bases, there was a span of 14 bases. The CDR3 has 15 residues. CDR1 is SGHNT, CDR2 YYREEE, per germline (reference sequence). For the CDR3, the DNA is TGTGCCAGCAGCTTGTTAGGCGGGGCCAACTACGAGCAGTACTTC. Its protein is CASSLLGGANYEQYF.

The rearrangement uses TRBV30 and TRBJ1-1; unclear D gene. Trimming cost V 4 bases and J 1 base, with 10 bases left between them. The germline CDR1 and CDR2 sequences are GTSNPN and SVGIG (reference sequence). This CDR3 is built from 13 residues. The CDR3 here is CAWKSLGNTEAFF. CDR3 bases: TGTGCCTGGAAGAGCCTCGGGAACACTGAAGCTTTCTTT.

The chain uses TRBV4-2 and TRBJ1-3, with D perhaps matching TRBD1 (6 bases). The CDR3 has 16 residues. The ends were cut back, 0 bases at V and 4 bases at J, with 13 bases in the middle. Germline CDR1 LGHNA, CDR2 YNFKEQ. CDR3 in amino acids: CASSQETGMSGNTIYF. DNA of the CDR3: TGTGCCAGCAGCCAAGAAACAGGGATGTCAGGAAACACCATATATTTT.

This clone was counted only a few times. The V call is TRBV28, the J call TRBJ1-5; D perhaps matches TRBD1 (6 bases). There are 15 residues in the CDR3. V gave up 6 bases and J gave up 2 bases, with 14 bases separating them. The germline V gene encodes CDR1 MDHEN and CDR2 SYDVKM. The CDR3 sequence is CASSGNRVGNQPQHF. The CDR3 DNA follows: TGTGCCAGCAGCGGGAACAGGGTTGGCAATCAGCCCCAGCATTTT.

Many counts were recorded for this clone. The chain uses TRBV30 and TRBJ2-7; D is ambiguous. The germline CDR1 and CDR2 sequences are GTSNPN and SVGIG (reference sequence). This CDR3 has 14 residues. V lost 0 bases to trimming and J lost 0 bases, with 9 bases between them. The CDR3 nucleotides read TGTGCCTGGAGTGTTGGGTTACGCTCCTACGAGCAGTACTTC. Amino acids: CAWSVGLRSYEQYF.

This clone turned up a few times. V gene TRBV20-1 combines with J gene TRBJ1-3; unclear D gene. Germline V gives CDR1 DFQATT, CDR2 SNEGSKA (reference sequence). Trimming shortened V by 1 base and J by 7 bases, and 5 bases separated the two germline ends. The CDR3 sequence is 11 residues long. The CDR3 reads CSARAGNTIYF. The CDR3 bases are TGCAGTGCTAGAGCGGGTAACACCATATATTTT.

J is TRBJ2-7 and V is TRBV10-3; 7 bases are a match to TRBD1. This CDR3 spans 14 amino acids. The junction had 9 bases not matched to a gene; V was cut back by 4 bases and J by 6 bases. Germline CDR1 and CDR2: ENHRY and SYGVKD. The CDR3 here is CAISGGTDRSEQYF. CDR3 coding DNA: TGTGCCATCAGTGGGGGGACAGATAGGTCCGAGCAGTACTTC.